The T cell receptor (beta chain) described here comes from a study of cytomegalovirus exposure and HLA in healthy donors. Only one count was recorded for this clone. V lost 5 bases to trimming and J lost 3 bases, with 17 bases between them. This CDR3 is built from 15 residues. CDR1 MNHEY and CDR2 SVGAGI come from the germline V gene. PCR involved 60 Vbeta and 13 Jbeta primers. Sequenced by immunoSEQ multiplex PCR; TCRdb stores in-frame clones only, minus some. The sample lists approximately 80,000 clones; 65% to 75% were seen once. Sequencing was carried out using PBMCs. The J gene is TRBJ2-7, the V gene TRBV6-5; a weak D match, TRBD1 (6 bases). This receptor was identified in a woman aged 40-49 years in good health and CMV-seropositive. The CDR3 loop is CASSPAGEGFYEQYF. In DNA, the CDR3 is TGTGCCAGCAGTCCCGCAGGGGAAGGTTTCTACGAGCAGTACTTC.